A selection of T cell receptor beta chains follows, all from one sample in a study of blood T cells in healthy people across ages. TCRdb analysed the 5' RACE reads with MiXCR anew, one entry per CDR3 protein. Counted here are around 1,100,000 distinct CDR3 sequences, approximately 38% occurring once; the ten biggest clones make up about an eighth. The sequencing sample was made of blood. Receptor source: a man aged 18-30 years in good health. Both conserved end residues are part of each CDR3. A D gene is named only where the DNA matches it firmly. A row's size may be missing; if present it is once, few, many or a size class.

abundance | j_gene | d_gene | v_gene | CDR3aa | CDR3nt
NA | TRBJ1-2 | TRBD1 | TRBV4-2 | CTSSQRQGSPTF | TGTACCAGCAGCCAAAGACAGGGATCCCCCACCTTC
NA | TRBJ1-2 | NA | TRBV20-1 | CSSSDSTNYGYTF | NA
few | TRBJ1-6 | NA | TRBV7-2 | CASSFYSSYNSPLHF | TGTGCCAGCAGCTTTTACAGCTCCTATAATTCACCCCTCCACTTT
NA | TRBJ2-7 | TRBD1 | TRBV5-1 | CASSLVVGQEYEQYF | TGCGCCAGCAGCTTGGTAGTGGGACAGGAGTACGAGCAGTACTTC
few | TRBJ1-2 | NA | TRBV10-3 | CAISEQGGDGYTF | TGTGCCATCAGTGAACAGGGCGGCGATGGCTACACCTTC
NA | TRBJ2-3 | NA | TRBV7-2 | CASSSTILGVKDTQYF | TGTGCCAGCAGCTCCACCATATTGGGGGTAAAAGATACGCAGTATTTT
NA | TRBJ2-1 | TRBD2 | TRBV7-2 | CASTLTSGGAERNEQFF | TGTGCCAGCACCTTAACTAGCGGGGGTGCGGAACGGAATGAGCAGTTCTTC
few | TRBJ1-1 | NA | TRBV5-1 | CASSRTQRNTEAFF | TGCGCCAGCAGCCGGACGCAGAGAAACACTGAAGCTTTCTTT
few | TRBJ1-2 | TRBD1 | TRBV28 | CASSFPPTGVVDGYTF | TGTGCCAGCAGTTTCCCCCCGACAGGGGTGGTGGATGGCTACACCTTC
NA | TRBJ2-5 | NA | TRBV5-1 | CASSVNTGYQETQYF | TGCGCCAGCAGCGTGAACACAGGGTACCAAGAGACCCAGTACTTC
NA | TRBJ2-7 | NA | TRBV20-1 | CSAVPDLAYEQYF | TGCAGTGCAGTCCCGGACTTAGCCTACGAGCAGTACTTC
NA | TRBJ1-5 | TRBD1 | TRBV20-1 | CSAMLGQGNQPQHF | TGCAGTGCTATGTTGGGACAGGGGAATCAGCCCCAGCATTTT
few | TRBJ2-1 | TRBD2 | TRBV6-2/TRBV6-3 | CASSYSSGSGGFHPLNEQFF | TGTGCCAGCAGTTACTCCTCGGGAAGCGGGGGGTTTCACCCCTTAAATGAGCAGTTCTTC
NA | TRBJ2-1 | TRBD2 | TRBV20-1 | CSARSLADTNEQFF | TGCAGCGCTAGAAGCCTAGCGGACACCAATGAGCAGTTCTTC
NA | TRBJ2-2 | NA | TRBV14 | CASSQGTNANTGELFF | TGTGCCAGCAGCCAAGGAACCAACGCGAACACCGGGGAGCTGTTTTTT
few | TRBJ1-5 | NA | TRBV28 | CASSFPGGDSNQPQHF | TGTGCCAGCAGTTTCCCCGGGGGGGATAGCAATCAGCCCCAGCATTTT
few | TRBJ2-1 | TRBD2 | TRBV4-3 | CASSQGTSGGFNEQFF | TGCGCCAGCAGCCAAGGAACTAGCGGGGGATTTAATGAGCAGTTCTTC
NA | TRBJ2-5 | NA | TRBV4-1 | CASSQVPLSQETQYF | TGCGCCAGCAGCCAAGTTCCCCTCTCACAAGAGACCCAGTACTTC
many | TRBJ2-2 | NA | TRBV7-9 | CASSLDLTGELFF | TGTGCCAGCAGCTTAGACCTCACCGGGGAGCTGTTTTTT
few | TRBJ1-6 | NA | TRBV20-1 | CSATRISGVSNSPLHF | TGCAGTGCTACACGAATATCAGGGGTTTCTAATTCACCCCTCCACTTT
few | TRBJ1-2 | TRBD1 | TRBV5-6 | CASSDRGSRGYTF | TGTGCCAGCAGCGACAGGGGGAGTCGGGGCTACACCTTC
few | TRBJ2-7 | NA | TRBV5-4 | CASSLDTHSYEQYF | TGTGCCAGCAGCTTGGACACCCACTCCTACGAGCAGTACTTC
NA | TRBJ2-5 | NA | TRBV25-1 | CVSSESGDNWIQETQYF | TGTGTCAGCAGTGAATCTGGGGACAACTGGATCCAAGAGACCCAGTACTTC
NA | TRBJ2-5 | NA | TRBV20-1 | CSARDRSHWSGVLYEQYF | TGCAGTGCTAGAGATCGAAGTCATTGGAGCGGCGTACTGTATGAGCAGTACTTC
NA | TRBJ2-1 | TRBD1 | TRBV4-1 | CASSQESGTGGIREQFF | TGCGCCAGCAGCCAAGAATCGGGGACAGGCGGGATTCGGGAGCAGTTCTTC
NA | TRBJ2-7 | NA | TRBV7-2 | CASSPFGVHEQYF | TGTGCCAGCAGCCCCTTTGGGGTCCACGAGCAGTACTTC
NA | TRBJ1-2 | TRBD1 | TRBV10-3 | CAISGGQGVDYGYTF | TGTGCCATCAGTGGGGGACAGGGAGTCGACTATGGTTACACCTTC
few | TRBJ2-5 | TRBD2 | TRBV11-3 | CASSLYSGGQETQYF | TGTGCCAGCAGCTTATATTCCGGGGGGCAAGAGACCCAGTACTTC
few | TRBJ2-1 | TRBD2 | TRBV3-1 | CASRLADKVDEQFF | TGTGCCAGCAGACTAGCGGACAAGGTGGATGAGCAGTTCTTC
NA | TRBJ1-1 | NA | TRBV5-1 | CASSAQGQPTSTEAFF | TGCGCCAGCAGTGCTCAGGGGCAACCAACCAGCACTGAAGCTTTCTTT
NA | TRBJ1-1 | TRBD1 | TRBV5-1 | CASSFRGQSNTEAFF | TGCGCCAGCAGCTTTAGGGGACAGTCGAACACTGAAGCTTTCTTT
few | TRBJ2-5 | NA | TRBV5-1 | CASSSRGSEETQYF | TGCGCCAGCAGCTCTCGGGGAAGTGAAGAGACCCAGTACTTC
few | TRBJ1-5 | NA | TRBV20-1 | CSATYSQDSNQPQHF | TGCAGTGCTACGTACAGCCAAGATAGCAATCAGCCCCAGCATTTT
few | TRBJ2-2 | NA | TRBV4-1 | CASSQGPLQDTGELFF | TGCGCCAGCAGCCAAGGCCCCTTACAGGACACCGGGGAGCTGTTTTTT
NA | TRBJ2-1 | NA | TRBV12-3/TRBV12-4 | CASSPLQLGNEQFF | TGTGCCAGCAGTCCCCTGCAGTTGGGCAATGAGCAGTTCTTC
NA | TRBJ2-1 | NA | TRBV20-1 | CSARVQLDNEQFF | TGCAGTGCTAGAGTTCAGCTCGACAATGAGCAGTTCTTC
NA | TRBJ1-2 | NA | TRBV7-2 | CASSSFIGTSYGYTF | TGTGCCAGCAGCTCTTTTATTGGGACAAGTTATGGCTACACCTTC
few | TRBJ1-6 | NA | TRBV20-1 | CSARGRASSPLHF | TGCAGTGCTAGAGGCAGGGCCAGTTCACCCCTCCACTTT
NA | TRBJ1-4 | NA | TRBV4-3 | CASSQGPDSEEKLFF | TGCGCCAGCAGCCAAGGGCCGGACAGCGAAGAAAAACTGTTTTTT
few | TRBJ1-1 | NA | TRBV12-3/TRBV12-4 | CASSFQANTEAFF | TGTGCCAGCAGTTTCCAAGCGAACACTGAAGCTTTCTTT
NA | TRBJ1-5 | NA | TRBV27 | CASSLSGSSQPQHF | TGTGCCAGCAGTTTATCGGGCTCGAGTCAGCCCCAGCATTTT
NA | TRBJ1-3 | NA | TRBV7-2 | CASNSSGNTIYF | TGTGCCAGTAACAGCTCTGGAAACACCATATATTTT
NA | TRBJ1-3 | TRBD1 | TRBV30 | CAWRDRINGNTIYF | TGTGCCTGGAGGGACAGGATTAATGGAAACACCATATATTTT
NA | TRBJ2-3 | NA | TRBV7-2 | CASGIGREDTQYF | TGTGCCAGCGGGATAGGACGGGAAGATACGCAGTATTTT
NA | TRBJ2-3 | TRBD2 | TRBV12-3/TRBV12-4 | CASSSPSGGGYRDTQYF | TGTGCCAGCAGTTCCCCTAGCGGGGGGGGCTACCGAGATACGCAGTATTTT
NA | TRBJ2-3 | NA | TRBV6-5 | CASSYSAGRGSDTQYF | TGTGCCAGCAGTTACAGTGCAGGGAGAGGTTCAGATACGCAGTATTTT
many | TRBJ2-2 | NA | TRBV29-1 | CSVSDGELFF | TGCAGCGTTAGCGACGGGGAGCTGTTTTTT
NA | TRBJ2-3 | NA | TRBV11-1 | CASSTEITDTQYF | TGTGCCAGCAGCACGGAAATCACAGATACGCAGTATTTT
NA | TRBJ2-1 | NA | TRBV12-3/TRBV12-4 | CASSLGGTPMFNEQFF | TGTGCCAGCAGTTTGGGGGGGACACCAATGTTCAATGAGCAGTTCTTC
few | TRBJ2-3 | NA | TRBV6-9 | CASSPETGTDTQYF | TGTGCCAGCAGCCCCGAGACAGGCACAGATACGCAGTATTTT